Listed here are 22 T cell receptor beta chains from one sample, sequenced in a study of shared clonotypes between healthy human individuals. Clones were sequenced by immunoSEQ multiplex PCR, and TCRdb holds only the in-frame ones, with some missing. The table has 900,000 to 1,200,000 clones, approximately 78% seen once. The material sequenced was memory CD4+ T cells from PBMCs. This sample's subset: CD45RA-negative fraction. The receptors stem from a man in his late teens or twenties in good health. Some clones in this sample may be carry-over from other donors' samples.

The rearrangement joins TRBV5-1 to TRBJ2-1; 14 bases map to TRBD2. The CDR3 spans 19 residues. J was trimmed by 4 bases and V by 3 bases; bases with no gene match: 12. The V gene's germline CDR1 is SGHRS and CDR2 YFSETQ. CDR3 in DNA: TGCGCCAGCAGCTCCCACAGGGGGACTAGCGGGGGCAGATACAATGAGCAGTTCTTC. This encodes CASSSHRGTSGGRYNEQFF.

Comment on this clone: This CDR3 is also generated by other DNA sequences in the sample. The chain has TRBV28 and TRBJ2-7, with D perhaps matching TRBD1 (6 bases). The CDR3 has 12 amino acids. V lost 6 bases and J lost 2, with 8 bases in between. The germline gives CDR1 MDHEN, CDR2 SYDVKM. DNA for the CDR3: TGTGCCAGCAGACAGGGCGCCTACGAGCAGTACTTC. Translated, it gives CASRQGAYEQYF.

The chain uses TRBV6-1 and TRBJ2-7; D gene uncertain. CDR1 is MNHNS, CDR2 SASEGT, per germline. Trimming took 7 bases from V and 1 from J, leaving 8 bases between them. The CDR3 runs to 12 residues. In DNA form, the CDR3 reads TGTGCCAGCACCCGCCTGTCCTACGAGCAGTACTTC. It encodes CASTRLSYEQYF.

This chain links TRBV5-1 with TRBJ2-3, with D maybe TRBD2 (6 bases). The V end was cut by 0 bases, the J end by 8 bases, with 19 bases between. Germline V lookup: CDR1 SGHRS, CDR2 YFSETQ. The CDR3 has 16 amino acids. CDR3 in DNA: TGCGCCAGCAGCTTGGACAGCGGCCGGGGGATAGGTACGCAGTATTTT. Residues: CASSLDSGRGIGTQYF. Using reference TRBV5-1 and TRBJ2-3 for the parts outside the CDR3, the full variable domain is KAGVTQTPRYLIKTRGQQVTLSCSPISGHRSVSWYQQTPGQGLQFLFEYFSETQRNKGNFPGRFSGRQFSNSRSEMNVSTLELGDSALYLCASSLDSGRGIGTQYFGPGTRLTVL.

This chain connects TRBV5-4 to TRBJ2-1, with D unclear. Germline values: CDR1 SGHNT, CDR2 YYREEE (reference sequence). The length of the CDR3 is 14 residues. Between the trimmed V and J ends, which lost 0 bases and 3 bases, there was a span of 7 bases. In DNA form, the CDR3 reads TGTGCCAGCAGCTTGGTGGGGAACTACAATGAGCAGTTCTTC. It is translated as CASSLVGNYNEQFF. Variable domain in full (rest from reference TRBV5-4 and TRBJ2-1): ETGVTQSPTHLIKTRGQQVTLRCSSQSGHNTVSWYQQALGQGPQFIFQYYREEENGRGNFPPRFSGLQFPNYSSELNVNALELDDSALYLCASSLVGNYNEQFFGPGTRLTVL.

This chain uses TRBV6-1 with TRBJ2-7, with D tentatively TRBD1 or TRBD2 (6 bases each). V shed 3 bases and J shed 1 base, with 13 bases lying between them. The V gene's germline CDR1 is MNHNS and CDR2 SASEGT. The CDR3 runs to 15 residues. CDR3 sequence (DNA): TGTGCCAGCAGTGATCTAGGGGGAGGATCCTACGAGCAGTACTTC. It encodes CASSDLGGGSYEQYF.

The chain employs TRBV5-4 and TRBJ2-6, with TRBD1 matching 7 bases. The CDR3 runs 16 residues. The germline V gene encodes CDR1 SGHNT and CDR2 YYREEE (reference sequence). Trimming at V came to 1 base and at J to 7 bases, leaving 8 bases not matched to a gene. CDR3 DNA sequence: TGTGCCAGCAGCTTGTCGATCAGGGACAGAGCCAACGTCCTGACTTTC. Protein: CASSLSIRDRANVLTF.

This chain links TRBV5-1 with TRBJ1-4; tentatively, D is TRBD1 (5 bases). V shed 4 bases and J shed 8 bases, with 18 bases lying between them. CDR1 and CDR2 from the germline V gene are SGHRS and YFSETQ. The CDR3 spans 15 residues. Here the CDR3 reads CASSPNPQGHEKLFF. In DNA form, the CDR3 reads TGCGCCAGCAGCCCAAACCCCCAGGGCCACGAAAAACTGTTTTTT.

The chain has TRBV10-3 and TRBJ2-7, with D possibly being TRBD1 (7 bases). The V gene's germline CDR1 is ENHRY and CDR2 SYGVKD. Trimming removed 3 bases from V and 3 bases from J, with 15 bases in between. The length of the CDR3 is 15 residues. Written as DNA, the CDR3 is TGTGCCATCAGTGAAAAGGGGGCTAGCGACTACGAGCAGTACTTC. This codes for CAISEKGASDYEQYF.

In nucleotides, the CDR3 is TGCGCCAGCAGCTTGATCAGGGTAGAGACCCAGTACTTC. Protein: CASSLIRVETQYF. The chain has TRBV5-1 and TRBJ2-5, with D tentatively TRBD1 (5 bases). V was shortened by 1 base and J by 4 bases, with 8 bases between the two germline ends. Germline CDR1 is SGHRS and CDR2 is YFSETQ. The CDR3 extends over 13 amino acids. Based on the CDR3 plus reference TRBV5-1 and TRBJ2-5, the full variable domain is KAGVTQTPRYLIKTRGQQVTLSCSPISGHRSVSWYQQTPGQGLQFLFEYFSETQRNKGNFPGRFSGRQFSNSRSEMNVSTLELGDSALYLCASSLIRVETQYFGPGTRLLVL.

The rearrangement joins TRBV7-2 to TRBJ2-1, with D possibly TRBD2 on 5 matching bases. The CDR3 covers 15 residues. The V end was cut by 5 bases, the J end by 0 bases, with 11 bases between. The germline V gene has CDR1 SGHTA and CDR2 FQGNSA. The CDR3: CASSGRRSSYNEQFF. DNA for the CDR3: TGTGCCAGCAGCGGACGGAGGAGCTCCTACAATGAGCAGTTCTTC.

This clone was counted once. J is TRBJ2-3 and V is TRBV30; the match to TRBD2 covers 8 bases. The CDR3 length is 13 residues. V lost 4 bases, J lost 4 bases, and 4 bases stayed unmatched. Germline lookup yields CDR1 GTSNPN and CDR2 SVGIG (reference sequence). CDR3 loop: CAWTPGLADTQYF. The CDR3 nucleotides read TGTGCCTGGACTCCGGGACTAGCAGATACGCAGTATTTT.

The V call is TRBV9, the J call TRBJ1-1, with D perhaps matching TRBD1 (5 bases). Per the germline V gene, CDR1 is SGDLS and CDR2 is YYNGEE. This CDR3 is 16 amino acids long. Trimming cost V 7 bases and J 3 bases, with 22 bases left between them. The CDR3 DNA follows: TGTGCCAGCTCACCGCGGGGAGGGGTCGGGTACACTGAAGCTTTCTTT. Translated: CASSPRGGVGYTEAFF.

The chain is built from TRBV30 and TRBJ2-7, with D perhaps matching TRBD2 (6 bases). Between the trimmed V and J ends, which lost 2 bases and 2 bases, there was a span of 7 bases. Germline CDR1 is GTSNPN and CDR2 is SVGIG (reference sequence). CDR3 length equals 12 residues. CDR3 loop: CAWSRGTYEQYF. The CDR3 DNA reads as TGTGCCTGGAGTCGGGGGACCTACGAGCAGTACTTC.

The rearrangement uses TRBV5-1 and TRBJ2-5, with D perhaps being TRBD1 or TRBD2 (5 bases each). Germline CDR1 is SGHRS and CDR2 is YFSETQ. V was trimmed by 0 bases and J by 5 bases, leaving 14 bases between them. The CDR3 is 15 amino acids. CDR3 coding DNA: TGCGCCAGCAGCTTGGCCGGGACCACACGGGAGACCCAGTACTTC. Translating gives CASSLAGTTRETQYF.

The J gene is TRBJ1-1, the V gene TRBV28, with D perhaps TRBD1 (6 bases). The CDR3 totals 14 residues. Trimming shortened V by 4 bases and J by 1 base, and 10 bases separated the two germline ends. Germline CDR1 and CDR2: MDHEN and SYDVKM. CDR3 sequence (DNA): TGTGCCAGCAGTTCACTGGACAGGAACACTGAAGCTTTCTTT. Translating it yields CASSSLDRNTEAFF. Using reference TRBV28 and TRBJ1-1 for the parts outside the CDR3, the full variable domain is DVKVTQSSRYLVKRTGEKVFLECVQDMDHENMFWYRQDPGLGLRLIYFSYDVKMKEKGDIPEGYSVSREKKERFSLILESASTNQTSMYLCASSSLDRNTEAFFGQGTRLTVV.

V gene TRBV9 combines with J gene TRBJ2-5, with 12 positions matching TRBD2. Germline values: CDR1 SGDLS, CDR2 YYNGEE. This CDR3 spans 16 amino acids. Unmatched junction bases numbered 8, after V lost 4 bases and J lost 4 bases. The CDR3 sequence: CASSSAPGLAGETQYF. CDR3 bases: TGTGCCAGCAGCTCCGCCCCGGGACTAGCGGGAGAGACCCAGTACTTC.

The chain joins TRBV5-4 to TRBJ2-3; 12 bases are shared with TRBD2. J gave up 4 bases and V 4 bases, and 7 bases lay outside the gene matches. The V gene's germline CDR1 is SGHNT and CDR2 YYREEE (reference sequence). The CDR3 is 16 amino acids. In DNA form, the CDR3 reads TGTGCCAGCAGCCAACTGACTAGCGGGAGCGCAGATACGCAGTATTTT. Its protein is CASSQLTSGSADTQYF.

DNA for the CDR3: TGTGCCAGCAGCTACTTAGTTGGCGGCACAGATACGCAGTATTTT. Translating gives CASSYLVGGTDTQYF. This chain uses TRBV7-8 with TRBJ2-3; D call uncertain. CDR3 length equals 15 residues. CDR1 is SGHVS and CDR2 is FQNEAQ in the germline V gene. Trimming cost V 4 bases and J 1 base, with 12 bases left between them. The whole variable domain, filled in from reference TRBV7-8 and TRBJ2-3, reads GAGVSQSPRYKVAKRGQDVALRCDPISGHVSLFWYQQALGQGPEFLTYFQNEAQLDKSGLPSDRFFAERPEGSVSTLKIQRTQQEDSAVYLCASSYLVGGTDTQYFGPGTRLTVL.

This chain joins TRBV6-5 and TRBJ1-2, with a possible D match to TRBD1 (6 bases). Trimming cost V 6 bases and J 4 bases, with 12 bases left between them. CDR3 length equals 13 residues. The germline gives CDR1 MNHEY, CDR2 SVGAGI. CDR3 sequence: CASSLRQAYGYTF. CDR3 nucleotides: TGTGCCAGCAGCCTAAGACAGGCCTATGGCTACACCTTC.

V is TRBV6-5 and J is TRBJ1-4; 9 bases align to TRBD1. CDR3 size: 14 residues. V dropped 8 bases and J dropped 5; count of bases not matched to a gene: 6. From germline, CDR1 is MNHEY and CDR2 SVGAGI. CDR3 nucleotides: TGTGCCAGCGGGGACAGGGCTGGGAATGAAAAACTGTTTTTT. Amino acid sequence: CASGDRAGNEKLFF.

The V and J genes are TRBV2 and TRBJ1-2; D possibly corresponds to TRBD1 (5 bases). Per germline, CDR1 SNHLY and CDR2 FYNNEI. The CDR3 runs 13 residues. Trimming removed 6 bases from V and 4 bases from J, with 12 bases in between. This chain's CDR3 is CASRDGTAYGYTF. Written as DNA, the CDR3 is TGTGCCAGCAGAGATGGGACCGCCTATGGCTACACCTTC. Full variable domain (outside the CDR3, taken from reference TRBV2 and TRBJ1-2): EPEVTQTPSHQVTQMGQEVILRCVPISNHLYFYWYRQILGQKVEFLVSFYNNEISEKSEIFDDQFSVERPDGSNFTLKIRSTKLEDSAMYFCASRDGTAYGYTFGSGTRLTVV.